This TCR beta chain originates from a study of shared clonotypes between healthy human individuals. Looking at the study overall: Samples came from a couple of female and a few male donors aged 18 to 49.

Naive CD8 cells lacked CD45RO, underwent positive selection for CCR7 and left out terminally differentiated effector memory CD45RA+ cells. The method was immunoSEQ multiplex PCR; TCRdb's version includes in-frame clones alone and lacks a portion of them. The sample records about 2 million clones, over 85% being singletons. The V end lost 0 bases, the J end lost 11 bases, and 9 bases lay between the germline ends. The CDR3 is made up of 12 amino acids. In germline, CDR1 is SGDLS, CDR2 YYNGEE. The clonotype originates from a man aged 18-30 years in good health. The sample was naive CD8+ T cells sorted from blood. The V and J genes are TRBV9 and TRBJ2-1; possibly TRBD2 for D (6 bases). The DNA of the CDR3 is TGTGCCAGCAGCGTAGGGGCGGGGAAGCAGTTCTTC. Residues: CASSVGAGKQFF. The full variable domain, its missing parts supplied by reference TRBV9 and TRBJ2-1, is DSGVTQTPKHLITATGQRVTLRCSPRSGDLSVYWYQQSLDQGLQFLIQYYNGEERAKGNILERFSAQQFPDLHSELNLSSLELGDSALYFCASSVGAGKQFFGPGTRLTVL.